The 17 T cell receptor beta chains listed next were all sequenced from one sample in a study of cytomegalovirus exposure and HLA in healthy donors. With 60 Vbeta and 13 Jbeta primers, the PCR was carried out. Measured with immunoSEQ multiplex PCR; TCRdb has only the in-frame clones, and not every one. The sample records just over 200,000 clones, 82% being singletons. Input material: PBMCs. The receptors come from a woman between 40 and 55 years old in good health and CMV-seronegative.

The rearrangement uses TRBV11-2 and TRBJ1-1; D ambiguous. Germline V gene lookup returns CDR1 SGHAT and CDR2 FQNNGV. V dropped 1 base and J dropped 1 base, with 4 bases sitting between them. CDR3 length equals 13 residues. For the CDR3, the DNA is TGTGCCAGCAGCTTAGGGCAGAACACTGAAGCTTTCTTT. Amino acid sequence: CASSLGQNTEAFF.

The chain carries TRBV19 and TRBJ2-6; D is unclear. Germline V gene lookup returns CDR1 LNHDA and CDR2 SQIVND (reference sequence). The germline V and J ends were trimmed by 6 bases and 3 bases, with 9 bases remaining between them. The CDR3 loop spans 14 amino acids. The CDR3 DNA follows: TGTGCCAGTAGCCCTTCTTATGGGGCCAACGTCCTGACTTTC. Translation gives CASSPSYGANVLTF.

The CDR3 region has the DNA TGTGCCAGCAGCGTGAATATTGGCCCTTACAATGAGCAGTTCTTC. Protein product: CASSVNIGPYNEQFF. The chain links TRBV7-7 to TRBJ2-1, with D hard to call. This CDR3 comprises 15 residues. V was cut by 5 bases and J by 4 bases, with 15 bases left in between. Germline CDR1 is SSHAT and CDR2 is FNYEAQ (reference sequence). The full variable domain, its missing parts supplied by reference TRBV7-7 and TRBJ2-1, is GAGVSQSPRYKVTKRGQDVTLRCDPISSHATLYWYQQALGQGPEFLTYFNYEAQPDKSGLPSDRFSAERPEGSISTLTIQRTEQRDSAMYRCASSVNIGPYNEQFFGPGTRLTVL.

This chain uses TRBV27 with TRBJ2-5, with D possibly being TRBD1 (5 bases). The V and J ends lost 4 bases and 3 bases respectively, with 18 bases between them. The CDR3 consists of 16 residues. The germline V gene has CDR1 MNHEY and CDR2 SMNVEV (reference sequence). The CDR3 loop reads CASSSTEPGSEETQYF. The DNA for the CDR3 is TGTGCCAGCAGTTCCACAGAACCAGGGTCCGAAGAGACCCAGTACTTC.

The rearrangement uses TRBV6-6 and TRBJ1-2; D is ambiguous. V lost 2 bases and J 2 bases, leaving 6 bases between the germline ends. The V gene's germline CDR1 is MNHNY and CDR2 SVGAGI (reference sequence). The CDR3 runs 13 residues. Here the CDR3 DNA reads TGTGCCAGCAGTTACGGGAGGAACTATGGCTACACCTTC. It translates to CASSYGRNYGYTF.

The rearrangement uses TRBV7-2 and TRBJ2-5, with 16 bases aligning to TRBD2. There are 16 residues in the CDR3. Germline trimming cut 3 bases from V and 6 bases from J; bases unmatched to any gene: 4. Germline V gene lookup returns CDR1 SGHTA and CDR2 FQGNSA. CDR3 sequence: CASSFQGLAGGKTQYF. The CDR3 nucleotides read TGTGCCAGCAGCTTTCAGGGACTAGCGGGAGGGAAGACCCAGTACTTC.

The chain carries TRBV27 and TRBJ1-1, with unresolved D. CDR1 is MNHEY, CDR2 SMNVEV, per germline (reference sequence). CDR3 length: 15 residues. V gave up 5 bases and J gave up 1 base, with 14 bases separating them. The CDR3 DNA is TGTGCCAGCAGTCCCCTGAGTACTGGGAACACTGAAGCTTTCTTT. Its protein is CASSPLSTGNTEAFF.

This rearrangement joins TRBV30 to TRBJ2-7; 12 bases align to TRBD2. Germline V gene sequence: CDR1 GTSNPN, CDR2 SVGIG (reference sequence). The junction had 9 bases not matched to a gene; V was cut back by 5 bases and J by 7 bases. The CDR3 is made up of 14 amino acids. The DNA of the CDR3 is TGTGCCTGGGCCGGACTAGCGGGGAGGAGGGAGCAGTACTTC. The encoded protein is CAWAGLAGRREQYF.

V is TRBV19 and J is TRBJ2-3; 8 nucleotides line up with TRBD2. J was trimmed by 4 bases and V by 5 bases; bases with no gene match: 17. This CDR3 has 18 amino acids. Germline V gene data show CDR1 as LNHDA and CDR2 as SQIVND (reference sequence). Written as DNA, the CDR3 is TGTGCCAGTAGTTCACCCCCACCACTAGCGGTTGATCCAGATACGCAGTATTTT. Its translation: CASSSPPPLAVDPDTQYF.

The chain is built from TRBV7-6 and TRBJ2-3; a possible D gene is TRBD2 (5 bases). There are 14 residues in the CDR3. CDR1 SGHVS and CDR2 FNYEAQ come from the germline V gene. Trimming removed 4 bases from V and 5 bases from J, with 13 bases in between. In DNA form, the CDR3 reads TGTGCCAGCAGCTCCCGGAGGATGGGAGATACGCAGTATTTT. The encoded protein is CASSSRRMGDTQYF.

The CDR3 spells CASSPGQGVVYGYTF. In nucleotides, the CDR3 is TGTGCCAGCTCACCCGGACAGGGGGTCGTCTATGGCTACACCTTC. V is TRBV18 and J is TRBJ1-2; 10 bases map to TRBD1. Germline values: CDR1 KGHSH, CDR2 LQKENI. The CDR3 covers 15 residues. V was clipped by 3 bases and J by 4 bases; unmatched bases: 5.

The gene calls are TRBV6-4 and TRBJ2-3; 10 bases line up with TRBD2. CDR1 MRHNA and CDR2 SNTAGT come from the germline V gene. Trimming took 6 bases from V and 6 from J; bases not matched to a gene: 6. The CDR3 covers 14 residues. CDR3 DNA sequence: TGTGCCAGCAGCCGCGGGACTAGCGCGGATACGCAGTATTTT. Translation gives CASSRGTSADTQYF.

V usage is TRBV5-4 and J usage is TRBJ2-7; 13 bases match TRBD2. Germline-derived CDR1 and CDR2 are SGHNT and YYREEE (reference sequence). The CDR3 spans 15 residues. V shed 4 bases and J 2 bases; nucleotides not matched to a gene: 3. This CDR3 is CASSPGLAGAYEQYF. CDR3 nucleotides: TGTGCCAGCAGCCCTGGACTAGCGGGAGCCTACGAGCAGTACTTC.

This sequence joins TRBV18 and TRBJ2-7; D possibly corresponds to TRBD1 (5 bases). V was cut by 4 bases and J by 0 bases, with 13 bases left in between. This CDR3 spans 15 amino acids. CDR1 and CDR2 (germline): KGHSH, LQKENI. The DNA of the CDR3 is TGTGCCAGCTCACAGACAGTATCAAGCTCCTACGAGCAGTACTTC. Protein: CASSQTVSSSYEQYF.

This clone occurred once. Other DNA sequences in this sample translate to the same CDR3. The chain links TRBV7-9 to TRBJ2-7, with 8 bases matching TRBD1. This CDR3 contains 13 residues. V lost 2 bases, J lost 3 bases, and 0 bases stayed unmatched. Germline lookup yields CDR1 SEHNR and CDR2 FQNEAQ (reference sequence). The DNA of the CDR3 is TGTGCCAGCAGCTTAACAGGGGGCTACGAGCAGTACTTC. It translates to CASSLTGGYEQYF.

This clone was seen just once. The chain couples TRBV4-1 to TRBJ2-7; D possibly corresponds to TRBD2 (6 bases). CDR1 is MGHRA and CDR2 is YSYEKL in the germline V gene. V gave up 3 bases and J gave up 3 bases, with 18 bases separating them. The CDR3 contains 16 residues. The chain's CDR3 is CASSQLSSEGNYEQYF. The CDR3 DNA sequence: TGCGCCAGCAGCCAGTTATCTAGCGAGGGTAACTACGAGCAGTACTTC.

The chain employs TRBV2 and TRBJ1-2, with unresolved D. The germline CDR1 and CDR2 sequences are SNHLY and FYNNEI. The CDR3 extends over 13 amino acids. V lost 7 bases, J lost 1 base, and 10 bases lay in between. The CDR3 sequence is CASMAESNYGYTF. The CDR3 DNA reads TGTGCCAGCATGGCGGAGAGTAACTATGGCTACACCTTC.